This T cell receptor (beta chain) came from a study of cytomegalovirus exposure and HLA in healthy donors. Study summary: Assignment to the Caucasian-associated ancestry cluster applied to more than 75% of the roughly 420 genotyped donors.

Findings of the study overall: Analyzed later, most CMV-associated TCR beta chains appeared HLA-restricted.

This clone was picked up a small number of times. What it recognizes is unknown. Researchers ran the PCR with 60 Vbeta and 13 Jbeta primers. The table came from immunoSEQ multiplex PCR; TCRdb's copy has only in-frame clones and leaves some out. This sample has approximately 190,000 clones, with roughly 76% found just once. CDR1 MDHEN and CDR2 SYDVKM come from the germline V gene. Trimming removed 8 bases from V and 7 bases from J; junction bases left unmatched: 9. The CDR3 runs to 14 residues. The sample taken for sequencing was PBMCs. V and J are TRBV28 and TRBJ2-2; 8 bases are shared with TRBD1. The sequence was obtained from a man aged 35-49 years in good health and CMV-seropositive. The CDR3 bases are TGTGCCAGCGGGTTGACAGGGGATGGCGGGGAGCTGTTTTTT. It codes for CASGLTGDGGELFF.